These 30 T cell receptor beta chains were sequenced from one sample in a study of blood T cell repertoires in COVID-19. TCRdb keeps only in-frame clones here, not all; method: immunoSEQ multiplex PCR. The sample lists 240,000 or so clones, more than 80% seen once, with roughly 8% in the top ten. The sequenced sample consisted of peripheral blood. Every receptor here comes from a woman aged 80 or older with COVID-19, enrolled during active disease.

This clone occurred a few times. The CDR3 nucleotides read TGTGCCAGCAGGACAGGGTACTATGGCTACACCTTC. This sequence encodes CASRTGYYGYTF. This chain connects TRBV28 to TRBJ1-2, with 7 bases fitting TRBD1. The CDR3 is 12 residues long. Germline values: CDR1 MDHEN, CDR2 SYDVKM. V dropped 6 bases and J dropped 3; count of bases not matched to a gene: 1.

This rearrangement joins TRBV9 to TRBJ2-6; a possible D gene is TRBD1 (6 bases). Germline values: CDR1 SGDLS, CDR2 YYNGEE. The CDR3 has 18 residues. The V end lost 0 bases, the J end lost 1 base, and 14 bases lay between the germline ends. The DNA of the CDR3 is TGTGCCAGCAGCGTAGGTATCACAGGGCGATCTGGGGCCAACGTCCTGACTTTC. Protein: CASSVGITGRSGANVLTF.

The chain has TRBV19 and TRBJ2-3; possibly TRBD1 for D (6 bases). The V gene lost 4 bases and the J gene lost 3 bases, with 8 bases spanning the gap. Per the germline V gene, CDR1 is LNHDA and CDR2 is SQIVND (reference sequence). This CDR3 has 13 residues. The CDR3 DNA follows: TGTGCCAGTAGTAATACAGGGACAGATACGCAGTATTTT. Its protein is CASSNTGTDTQYF. Together with reference TRBV19 and TRBJ2-3, the CDR3 gives the full variable domain: DGGITQSPKYLFRKEGQNVTLSCEQNLNHDAMYWYRQDPGQGLRLIYYSQIVNDFQKGDIAEGYSVSREKKESFPLTVTSAQKNPTAFYLCASSNTGTDTQYFGPGTRLTVL.

The chain carries TRBV5-1 and TRBJ2-5, with TRBD2 identical over 9 bases. Germline CDR1 SGHRS, CDR2 YFSETQ. The CDR3 runs to 16 residues. The junction had 9 bases not matched to a gene; V was cut back by 2 bases and J by 4 bases. In DNA, the CDR3 is TGCGCCAGCAGCTTAAACGTAGCGGGAGTCGTAGAGACCCAGTACTTC. It is translated as CASSLNVAGVVETQYF.

This rearrangement joins TRBV27 to TRBJ1-2, with D perhaps TRBD1 (5 bases). Germline CDR1 reads MNHEY; CDR2 reads SMNVEV (reference sequence). V was pared by 6 bases and J by 4 bases, with 24 bases between. CDR3 length: 17 amino acids. CDR3 sequence (DNA): TGTGCCAGCAGGAGACAAAGGTCGGAAGGAGGGGTCTATGGCTACACCTTC. It specifies CASRRQRSEGGVYGYTF.

The chain uses TRBV5-6 and TRBJ2-5, with D possibly matching TRBD1 (6 bases). Germline values: CDR1 SGHDT, CDR2 YYEEEE. CDR3 length equals 13 residues. V lost 3 bases, J lost 3 bases, and 9 bases lay in between. This chain's CDR3 is CASSWDNEETQYF. In nucleotides, the CDR3 is TGTGCCAGCAGCTGGGACAACGAAGAGACCCAGTACTTC.

The J gene is TRBJ2-1, the V gene TRBV19; D is unresolved. Germline assignment: CDR1 LNHDA and CDR2 SQIVND (reference sequence). The CDR3 runs to 13 residues. V lost 6 bases and J 7 bases, leaving 13 bases between the germline ends. CDR3 residues: CASRSAPRNEQFF. CDR3 coding DNA: TGTGCCAGTAGAAGTGCCCCTCGGAATGAGCAGTTCTTC.

This clone appeared a few times. The gene calls are TRBV19 and TRBJ1-6; TRBD1 might be the D (5 bases). Trimming left V 6 bases short and J 4 bases short, with 7 bases between. The CDR3 contains 13 residues. Germline-derived CDR1 and CDR2 are LNHDA and SQIVND (reference sequence). CDR3 DNA sequence: TGTGCCAGTAGCCGACAGTATAATTCACCCCTCCACTTT. As protein: CASSRQYNSPLHF.

The chain joins TRBV19 to TRBJ1-1, with D possibly matching TRBD1 (5 bases). V shed 4 bases and J shed 5 bases, with 14 bases lying between them. The CDR3 is 14 residues long. In germline, CDR1 is LNHDA, CDR2 SQIVND (reference sequence). The CDR3 spells CASSSWGQGTEAFF. CDR3 bases: TGTGCCAGTAGTAGTTGGGGTCAGGGAACTGAAGCTTTCTTT.

The J gene is TRBJ1-6, the V gene TRBV19, with 7 bases that match TRBD1. The V segment lost 8 bases and the J segment 0 bases; nucleotides outside the gene matches: 1. The CDR3 covers 14 residues. CDR1 and CDR2 from the germline V gene are LNHDA and SQIVND (reference sequence). The CDR3, as DNA: TGTGCCAGTGGGGACAGCTCCTATAATTCACCCCTCCACTTT. Protein product: CASGDSSYNSPLHF.

The rearrangement uses TRBV12-2 and TRBJ2-7; the DNA was not used to check the table's D call, TRBD1. TRBV12-2 is recorded as a pseudogene. The CDR3 contains 16 residues. The CDR3 DNA reads TGTGCAAGTCGCTTAGCGGAAGCAGGGGCCTCCTACGAGCAGTACTTC. Translating gives CASRLAEAGASYEQYF.

V and J are TRBV5-8 and TRBJ2-7; weak D call: TRBD1 (5 bases). The germline V gene encodes CDR1 SGHTS and CDR2 YDEGEE. This CDR3 contains 14 residues. V lost 4 bases, J lost 0 bases, and 11 bases lay in between. In nucleotides, the CDR3 is TGTGCCAGCAGCGATTACCAGGGCTCCTACGAGCAGTACTTC. Translating it yields CASSDYQGSYEQYF.

The chain is built from TRBV28 and TRBJ1-2, with 7 bases that match TRBD1. The V gene's germline CDR1 is MDHEN and CDR2 SYDVKM. The CDR3 length is 15 residues. With V trimmed by 7 bases and J by 6 bases, 14 bases remained unmatched. The CDR3 DNA reads TGTGCCAGCACCCTTACCGGGACAGATTTACATGGCTACACCTTC. Amino acids: CASTLTGTDLHGYTF.

This clone was found once. V is TRBV7-2 and J is TRBJ1-1; the D is unclear. Per the germline V gene, CDR1 is SGHTA and CDR2 is FQGNSA. The CDR3 loop spans 15 amino acids. V shed 3 bases and J shed 8 bases, with 19 bases lying between them. The DNA of the CDR3 is TGTGCCAGCAGCTTTCCCCCTTCATGGGAGAGGGAAGCTTTCTTT. Amino acids: CASSFPPSWEREAFF.

This chain joins TRBV2 and TRBJ1-2; a weak D match, TRBD1 (6 bases). The germline V gene encodes CDR1 SNHLY and CDR2 FYNNEI. The CDR3 spans 15 residues. V shed 1 base and J shed 4 bases, with 13 bases lying between them. As DNA, the CDR3 is TGTGCCAGCAGTGAAGGGGGTGCAGGGGCCTATGGCTACACCTTC. As protein: CASSEGGAGAYGYTF.

This clone appeared a single time. The V and J genes are TRBV7-2 and TRBJ2-1; tentative D call: TRBD2 (6 bases). This CDR3 comprises 16 residues. V gave up 3 bases and J gave up 0 bases, with 12 bases separating them. CDR1 is SGHTA, CDR2 FQGNSA, per germline. The CDR3 sequence: CASSLGGASSYNEQFF. The DNA of the CDR3 is TGTGCCAGCAGCTTGGGCGGGGCAAGCTCCTACAATGAGCAGTTCTTC.

V gene TRBV15 combines with J gene TRBJ2-7; maybe TRBD2 (6 bases). There are 15 residues in the CDR3. Germline values: CDR1 LNHNV, CDR2 YYDKDF (reference sequence). Trimming shortened V by 3 bases and J by 1 base, and 13 bases separated the two germline ends. The CDR3 DNA reads as TGTGCCACCAGCAGCCCAGCGGGTGGTTCCTACGAGCAGTACTTC. Amino acid sequence: CATSSPAGGSYEQYF.

The chain recombines TRBV18 with TRBJ1-1; 9 bases align to TRBD1. J was trimmed by 3 bases and V by 1 base; bases with no gene match: 9. The CDR3 runs 17 residues. Germline V gene sequence: CDR1 KGHSH, CDR2 LQKENI. Here the CDR3 reads CASSPRTGGAKDTEAFF. For the CDR3, the DNA is TGTGCCAGCTCACCACGAACAGGGGGCGCGAAGGACACTGAAGCTTTCTTT. Full variable domain (outside the CDR3, taken from reference TRBV18 and TRBJ1-1): NAGVMQNPRHLVRRRGQEARLRCSPMKGHSHVYWYRQLPEEGLKFMVYLQKENIIDESGMPKERFSAEFPKEGPSILRIQQVVRGDSAAYFCASSPRTGGAKDTEAFFGQGTRLTVV.

The chain recombines TRBV6-5 with TRBJ2-1; the match to TRBD2 covers 7 bases. The CDR3 sequence is 12 residues long. The V gene's germline CDR1 is MNHEY and CDR2 SVGAGI. V gave up 11 bases and J gave up 0 bases; unmatched junction bases: 1. As DNA, the CDR3 is TGTGCCGGGGGGGGCTCCTACAATGAGCAGTTCTTC. Its protein product is CAGGGSYNEQFF.

V gene TRBV24-1 combines with J gene TRBJ2-1; possibly TRBD2 for D (5 bases). Germline-derived CDR1 and CDR2 are KGHDR and SFDVKD. The CDR3 is 17 amino acids. With 4 bases removed from V and 1 base from J, the gap between germline ends came to 16 bases. CDR3 protein: CATSDSPRGGSYNEQFF. In DNA form, the CDR3 reads TGTGCCACCAGTGACTCCCCACGGGGTGGGTCCTACAATGAGCAGTTCTTC.

The chain recombines TRBV5-1 with TRBJ2-1; 7 bases line up with TRBD1. Germline lookup yields CDR1 SGHRS and CDR2 YFSETQ. The CDR3 sequence is 14 residues long. The V segment lost 2 bases and the J segment 4 bases; nucleotides outside the gene matches: 3. CDR3 nucleotide sequence: TGCGCCAGCAGCTTATCGGGACAGTACAATGAGCAGTTCTTC. Protein: CASSLSGQYNEQFF.

The rearrangement joins TRBV5-6 to TRBJ1-1; D may be TRBD1 (6 bases). This CDR3 comprises 16 residues. Trimming removed 4 bases at V and 2 bases at J, with 18 bases between. The germline V gene has CDR1 SGHDT and CDR2 YYEEEE. CDR3 DNA: TGTGCCAGCAGCCGAGGGGGATCCCTTACCAACACTGAAGCTTTCTTT. This codes for CASSRGGSLTNTEAFF. Together with reference TRBV5-6 and TRBJ1-1, the CDR3 gives the full variable domain: DAGVTQSPTHLIKTRGQQVTLRCSPKSGHDTVSWYQQALGQGPQFIFQYYEEEERQRGNFPDRFSGHQFPNYSSELNVNALLLGDSALYLCASSRGGSLTNTEAFFGQGTRLTVV.

This sequence joins TRBV19 and TRBJ1-1; D may be TRBD1 (5 bases). V was trimmed by 9 bases and J by 11 bases, leaving 16 bases between them. This CDR3 region has 11 residues. Per germline, CDR1 LNHDA and CDR2 SQIVND (reference sequence). CDR3 DNA: TGTGCCAGCACCCAGGTGGGGCGGGCTTTCTTT. It yields the protein CASTQVGRAFF. Looking up the rest from reference TRBV19 and TRBJ1-1 gives the full variable domain: DGGITQSPKYLFRKEGQNVTLSCEQNLNHDAMYWYRQDPGQGLRLIYYSQIVNDFQKGDIAEGYSVSREKKESFPLTVTSAQKNPTAFYLCASTQVGRAFFGQGTRLTVV.

The chain employs TRBV3-1 (or the pseudogene TRBV3-2) and TRBJ1-1, with 7 bases identical to TRBD1. Trimming took 6 bases from V and 8 from J; bases not matched to a gene: 9. The length of the CDR3 is 13 residues. Per germline, CDR1 LGHDT and CDR2 YNNKEL (reference sequence). CDR3: CASRQRTGPEAFF. Here the CDR3 DNA reads TGTGCCAGCAGACAAAGGACAGGACCAGAAGCTTTCTTT.

The chain employs TRBV13 and TRBJ2-6; 8 bases are shared with TRBD1. Germline loops: CDR1 PRHDT, CDR2 FYEKMQ (reference sequence). Germline trimming cut 2 bases from V and 0 bases from J; bases unmatched to any gene: 3. This CDR3 spans 17 amino acids. The CDR3 reads CASSLRTGNSGANVLTF. CDR3 DNA sequence: TGTGCCAGCAGCTTAAGGACAGGGAACTCTGGGGCCAACGTCCTGACTTTC.

This chain connects TRBV28 to TRBJ1-2; weak D call: TRBD1 (6 bases). This CDR3 is built from 13 residues. Trimming cost V 5 bases and J 4 bases, with 11 bases left between them. Germline V gene lookup returns CDR1 MDHEN and CDR2 SYDVKM. The CDR3 is CASSPGVGYGYTF. CDR3 in DNA: TGTGCCAGCAGTCCAGGGGTTGGCTATGGCTACACCTTC.

The chain links TRBV6-8 to TRBJ1-4; D gene ambiguous. Germline CDR1 MNHGY, CDR2 SAAAGT. The CDR3 spans 15 residues. Trimming shortened V by 10 bases and J by 1 base, and 16 bases separated the two germline ends. Here the CDR3 DNA reads TGTGCCAACTTCCCCGGCACGGGAACTAATGAAAAACTGTTTTTT. Encoded protein: CANFPGTGTNEKLFF.

V is TRBV6-5 and J is TRBJ2-3; D gene uncertain. The germline V gene has CDR1 MNHEY and CDR2 SVGAGI. The CDR3 has 13 amino acids. Between the trimmed V and J ends, which lost 8 bases and 3 bases, there was a span of 12 bases. The CDR3 protein is CASSNTGTDTQYF. For the CDR3, the DNA is TGTGCCAGCTCTAACACCGGGACAGATACGCAGTATTTT.

V gene TRBV28 combines with J gene TRBJ2-7, with D perhaps TRBD1 (6 bases). The CDR3 is made up of 13 amino acids. Germline CDR1 MDHEN, CDR2 SYDVKM. Trimming removed 5 bases at V and 7 bases at J, with 15 bases between. In DNA, the CDR3 is TGTGCCAGCAGTCCCCCCCCCGGACAGGAGCAGTACTTC. Translating gives CASSPPPGQEQYF.

Notes on this clone: One end of the junction is discordant with germline, which a read error may explain. This chain links TRBV7-7 with TRBJ1-2, with D possibly being TRBD1 (5 bases). Germline V gene lookup returns CDR1 SSHAT and CDR2 FNYEAQ (reference sequence). The CDR3 loop spans 15 amino acids. This CDR3 reads CASSLEAGRGYGYTF. In nucleotides, the CDR3 is TGTGCTAGCAGCTTAGAGGCGGGGAGGGGCTATGGCTACACCTTC.